Listed here are 25 T cell receptor beta chains from one sample, sequenced in a study of early T cells in non-severe SARS-CoV-2 infection. TCRdb re-called the 5' RACE reads with MiXCR, one entry per CDR3 protein. The table includes 69,000 or so distinct CDR3 sequences, 13% detected once. The specimen sequenced was whole blood. The receptors originated from an adult who was a healthcare worker with PCR-confirmed SARS-CoV-2 infection or an uninfected control (not recorded which).

This clonotype was counted at least ten times. The rearrangement joins TRBV11-2 to TRBJ2-1; 8 positions agree with TRBD2. Looked up from germline, CDR1 is SGHAT and CDR2 is FQNNGV. The CDR3 is 16 amino acids. Trimming removed 3 bases from V and 6 bases from J; junction bases left unmatched: 10. The CDR3 region is CASSFIRGGKFNEQFF. CDR3 DNA sequence: TGTGCCAGCAGCTTTATCCGGGGGGGTAAATTCAATGAGCAGTTCTTC.

This clonotype came up many times. This chain connects TRBV12-3 or TRBV12-4 to TRBJ2-3; maybe TRBD2 (5 bases). The V gene lost 6 bases and the J gene lost 4 bases, with 11 bases spanning the gap. The CDR3 spans 13 residues. DNA for the CDR3: TGTGCCAGCAGAAAGAGGGTGTCAGATACGCAGTATTTT. Its translation is CASRKRVSDTQYF.

This clonotype was observed many times. The chain is built from TRBV20-1 and TRBJ1-1; D unclear. The CDR3 totals 15 residues. Germline V CDR1 and CDR2: DFQATT, SNEGSKA (reference sequence). V shed 0 bases and J shed 1 base, with 12 bases lying between them. The CDR3 reads CSARDPGGSNTEAFF. The CDR3 coding sequence is TGCAGTGCTAGAGATCCGGGAGGGTCGAACACTGAAGCTTTCTTT.

This clonotype has just a few counts. The J gene is TRBJ1-2, the V gene TRBV20-1; D gene unclear. Deletions cut 0 bases from V and 1 base from J, with 3 bases between. CDR1 is DFQATT and CDR2 is SNEGSKA in the germline V gene (reference sequence). The CDR3 is made up of 12 amino acids. This CDR3 reads CSARDVNYGYTF. Written as DNA, the CDR3 is TGCAGTGCTAGAGACGTTAACTATGGCTACACCTTC.

V is TRBV7-9 and J is TRBJ2-3; D might be TRBD2 (6 bases). This CDR3 region has 15 residues. The V and J ends lost 0 bases and 6 bases respectively, with 13 bases between them. Germline loops: CDR1 SEHNR, CDR2 FQNEAQ (reference sequence). The CDR3 nucleotides read TGTGCCAGCAGCTTAGCGGGAGGCTCCCCTGATACGCAGTATTTT. Residues: CASSLAGGSPDTQYF.

Many counts were recorded for this clonotype. This chain connects TRBV20-1 to TRBJ1-2; 8 bases are shared with TRBD1. The ends lost 4 bases at V and 5 bases at J; junction bases unmatched: 9. Germline CDR1 reads DFQATT; CDR2 reads SNEGSKA (reference sequence). The CDR3 contains 14 residues. In DNA form, the CDR3 reads TGCAGTGCTAACCACCGACAGGGGCCTTATGGCTACACCTTC. Amino acids: CSANHRQGPYGYTF.

This clonotype was detected ten times or more. V is TRBV29-1 and J is TRBJ1-1; 8 bases line up with TRBD1. The germline V gene encodes CDR1 SQVTM and CDR2 ANQGSEA. The length of the CDR3 is 14 residues. V dropped 5 bases and J dropped 2; count of bases not matched to a gene: 7. The CDR3 is CSVRLRGPNTEAFF. In nucleotides, the CDR3 is TGCAGCGTTCGCCTCAGGGGGCCCAACACTGAAGCTTTCTTT.

This clonotype appeared a few times. V and J are TRBV20-1 and TRBJ2-3, with a weak D call TRBD2 (5 bases). The CDR3 runs 13 residues. V was shortened by 3 bases and J by 1 base, with 8 bases between the two germline ends. Germline V lookup: CDR1 DFQATT, CDR2 SNEGSKA (reference sequence). The CDR3 coding sequence is TGCAGTGCTAGTATTAGCGGCACAGATACGCAGTATTTT. Protein product: CSASISGTDTQYF.

By share of the sample, this clonotype is large. The V and J genes are TRBV7-9 and TRBJ2-5; D is undetermined. V lost 5 bases to trimming and J lost 5 bases, with 12 bases between them. Germline V gene data show CDR1 as SEHNR and CDR2 as FQNEAQ (reference sequence). This CDR3 is 13 amino acids long. CDR3 residues: CASSVSGAETQYF. CDR3 nucleotides: TGTGCCAGCAGCGTTTCGGGCGCGGAGACCCAGTACTTC.

The V call is TRBV20-1, the J call TRBJ2-3; D is uncertain. The CDR3 is 13 residues long. Germline assignment: CDR1 DFQATT and CDR2 SNEGSKA (reference sequence). The ends were cut back, 6 bases at V and 5 bases at J, with 15 bases in the middle. CDR3 region: CSAPPTGIDTQYF. For the CDR3, the DNA is TGCAGTGCCCCCCCGACGGGTATAGATACGCAGTATTTT.

The V gene is TRBV5-6, the J gene TRBJ2-7; 10 bases align to TRBD1. CDR1 SGHDT and CDR2 YYEEEE come from the germline V gene. The CDR3 has 15 amino acids. With 4 bases clipped from V and 6 bases from J, the junction kept 10 bases outside the gene matches. The CDR3 bases are TGTGCCAGCAGCGGACCGGGACAGGGGTCTCTCGAGCAGTACTTC. Translation gives CASSGPGQGSLEQYF.

In this sample, this clonotype turned up many times. The chain combines TRBV20-1 with TRBJ1-6; D ambiguous. The CDR3 totals 15 residues. Looked up from germline, CDR1 is DFQATT and CDR2 is SNEGSKA (reference sequence). Trimming cost V 3 bases and J 2 bases, with 11 bases left between them. The CDR3 loop is CSARGRTTYNSPLHF. The DNA of the CDR3 is TGCAGTGCTAGGGGAAGGACCACCTATAATTCACCCCTCCACTTT.

This clonotype was detected only a few times. This chain joins TRBV24-1 and TRBJ2-7; 8 nucleotides align to TRBD2. Germline V gene lookup returns CDR1 KGHDR and CDR2 SFDVKD. The CDR3 consists of 13 residues. The trim removed 5 bases at V and 3 bases at J, leaving 2 bases unmatched. CDR3 bases: TGTGCCACCAGTGCCGGGAGGGGCTACGAGCAGTACTTC. It codes for CATSAGRGYEQYF.

Ten or more counts support this clonotype. The V gene is TRBV7-7, the J gene TRBJ2-2; tentative D call: TRBD2 (6 bases). The CDR3 contains 14 residues. With 5 bases removed from V and 3 bases from J, the gap between germline ends came to 10 bases. Germline CDR1 reads SSHAT; CDR2 reads FNYEAQ (reference sequence). The CDR3 nucleotides read TGTGCCAGCAGCATCGGGACTGACACCGGGGAGCTGTTTTTT. It codes for CASSIGTDTGELFF.

This chain uses TRBV7-9 with TRBJ2-2, with D maybe TRBD1 (6 bases). The CDR3 extends over 18 amino acids. Trimming took 4 bases from V and 0 from J, leaving 18 bases between them. Germline loops: CDR1 SEHNR, CDR2 FQNEAQ (reference sequence). CDR3 DNA: TGTGCCAGCAGCTCTCAAAAGATCGGGACACCGAACACCGGGGAGCTGTTTTTT. Translated, it gives CASSSQKIGTPNTGELFF.

This clonotype occurred many times. This sequence joins TRBV9 and TRBJ1-5; no clear D gene. V dropped 3 bases and J dropped 2 bases, with 9 bases sitting between them. The germline V gene encodes CDR1 SGDLS and CDR2 YYNGEE. The CDR3 has 14 residues. CDR3 in DNA: TGTGCCAGCAGCGCCGGGATAGGCAATCAGCCCCAGCATTTT. Protein: CASSAGIGNQPQHF. The full variable domain, its missing parts supplied by reference TRBV9 and TRBJ1-5, is DSGVTQTPKHLITATGQRVTLRCSPRSGDLSVYWYQQSLDQGLQFLIQYYNGEERAKGNILERFSAQQFPDLHSELNLSSLELGDSALYFCASSAGIGNQPQHFGDGTRLSIL.

Remarks on this clonotype: Possible read error: a much larger clone is one base away. The chain recombines TRBV15 with TRBJ2-7, with a possible D match to TRBD2 (5 bases). The germline gives CDR1 LNHNV, CDR2 YYDKDF (reference sequence). The CDR3 is 13 residues long. CDR3 residues: CTTSRDPGEEQYF. For the CDR3, the DNA is TGTACCACCAGCAGAGATCCCGGGGAAGAGCAGTACTTC.

This clonotype was found a few times. This chain uses TRBV6-1 with TRBJ2-1; D might be TRBD2 (5 bases). The germline CDR1 and CDR2 sequences are MNHNS and SASEGT. The CDR3 runs 14 residues. V was clipped by 1 base and J by 5 bases, with 9 bases between them. CDR3 region: CASSEVSGDNEQFF. In DNA form, the CDR3 reads TGTGCCAGCAGTGAAGTATCCGGGGACAATGAGCAGTTCTTC.

In DNA form, the CDR3 reads TGCGCCAGCAGCTCTGGGACAGGGGGCTACGAGCAGTACTTC. Translation gives CASSSGTGGYEQYF. The gene calls are TRBV4-3 and TRBJ2-7; 11 bases fit TRBD1. The CDR3 length is 14 residues. V was pared by 5 bases and J by 3 bases, with 3 bases of the junction left unmatched. Looked up from germline, CDR1 is LGHNA and CDR2 is YSLEER.

The chain joins TRBV29-1 to TRBJ1-6; D is uncertain. This CDR3 is built from 13 residues. V lost 6 bases, J lost 7 bases, and 13 bases lay in between. Per the germline V gene, CDR1 is SQVTM and CDR2 is ANQGSEA. CDR3: CSVSEMMNSPLHF. CDR3 bases: TGCAGCGTGTCGGAAATGATGAATTCACCCCTCCACTTT. The full variable domain, with the rest looked up from reference TRBV29-1 and TRBJ1-6, is SAVISQKPSRDICQRGTSLTIQCQVDSQVTMMFWYRQQPGQSLTLIATANQGSEATYESGFVIDKFPISRPNLTFSTLTVSNMSPEDSSIYLCSVSEMMNSPLHFGNGTRLTVT.

This clonotype has more than one count but fewer than ten. The chain combines TRBV6-5 with TRBJ1-1; D may be TRBD1 (6 bases). Trimming took off 0 bases at V and 1 base at J, with 12 bases between the two ends. Germline CDR1 and CDR2: MNHEY and SVGAGI. The CDR3 is made up of 16 amino acids. Here the CDR3 DNA reads TGTGCCAGCAGTTACTCGTTCGGGGGGGCGAACACTGAAGCTTTCTTT. Its translation: CASSYSFGGANTEAFF.

J is TRBJ2-3 and V is TRBV29-1; TRBD2 is a possible D gene (6 bases). CDR3 length: 15 amino acids. Between the trimmed V and J ends, which lost 8 bases and 1 base, there was a span of 19 bases. Germline assignment: CDR1 SQVTM and CDR2 ANQGSEA. CDR3 protein: CSTPAGGVRTDTQYF. For the CDR3, the DNA is TGCAGCACCCCAGCAGGCGGGGTACGCACAGATACGCAGTATTTT.

This clonotype has ten or more counts. The rearrangement joins TRBV12-3 or TRBV12-4 to TRBJ1-2, with D hard to call. V was clipped by 1 base and J by 7 bases, with 10 bases between them. This CDR3 is 13 amino acids long. This CDR3 is CASSLGPGPGYTF. For the CDR3, the DNA is TGTGCCAGCAGTTTAGGGCCAGGTCCTGGCTACACCTTC.

This clonotype was observed many times. The chain couples TRBV2 to TRBJ2-7; 8 bases are shared with TRBD2. The V gene end was trimmed by 11 bases and the J gene end by 0 bases; junction bases not matched to a gene: 3. This CDR3 is 12 amino acids long. Germline V gene sequence: CDR1 SNHLY, CDR2 FYNNEI. CDR3 bases: TGTGCCGTTGCGGGGGGCTCCTACGAGCAGTACTTC. It yields the protein CAVAGGSYEQYF.

The rearrangement uses TRBV20-1 and TRBJ2-3; D perhaps matches TRBD1 (5 bases). The germline CDR1 and CDR2 sequences are DFQATT and SNEGSKA (reference sequence). The CDR3 sequence is 15 residues long. Between the trimmed V and J ends, which lost 1 base and 0 bases, there was a span of 11 bases. The CDR3 sequence: CSARGGSTSTDTQYF. The CDR3 coding sequence is TGCAGTGCTAGAGGGGGCAGTACTAGCACAGATACGCAGTATTTT.